Listed here are 19 T cell receptor beta chains from one sample, sequenced in a study of cytomegalovirus exposure and HLA in healthy donors. Amplification used 60 Vbeta primers and 13 Jbeta primers. Sequencing was performed with immunoSEQ multiplex PCR; in TCRdb, only in-frame clones are kept and a portion is missing. The table shows about 140,000 clones, with around three fifths occurring only once. Sequencing used PBMCs. These receptors were taken from a male donor in good health and CMV-seronegative.

The rearrangement uses TRBV19 and TRBJ1-2, with TRBD1 identical over 7 bases. With 5 bases clipped from V and 0 bases from J, the junction kept 6 bases outside the gene matches. Per germline, CDR1 LNHDA and CDR2 SQIVND (reference sequence). The CDR3 covers 15 residues. The CDR3: CASSYGTETNYGYTF. The CDR3 region has the DNA TGTGCCAGTAGTTATGGGACAGAGACTAACTATGGCTACACCTTC.

This clone occurred a few times. The CDR3 is CASSFRQGADYNSPLHF. DNA for the CDR3: TGTGCCAGCAGCTTTCGACAGGGGGCCGACTATAATTCACCCCTCCACTTT. V usage is TRBV5-4 and J usage is TRBJ1-6; 10 positions match TRBD1. Germline-derived CDR1 and CDR2 are SGHNT and YYREEE (reference sequence). V shed 2 bases, J shed 3 bases, and the junction held 5 bases outside the gene matches. This CDR3 region has 17 residues.

This chain uses TRBV6-1 with TRBJ2-7, with D tentatively TRBD2 (6 bases). Trimming removed 1 base at V and 6 bases at J, with 16 bases between. Germline CDR1 is MNHNS and CDR2 is SASEGT. The CDR3 spans 15 residues. In nucleotides, the CDR3 is TGTGCCAGCAGTGAAGTAGGCGGGGCAAGAGGCGAGCAGTACTTC. Encoded protein: CASSEVGGARGEQYF.

Details on this clone: One end of the junction varies from germline; a read error may be responsible. The chain employs TRBV7-9 and TRBJ1-2; D remains unclear. The length of the CDR3 is 16 residues. Germline CDR1 reads SEHNR; CDR2 reads FQNEAQ (reference sequence). Here the CDR3 DNA reads TGTGCCAGCAGCTTAAACCACCGTCTAACCAACTATGGCTACCCCTTC. Translated: CASSLNHRLTNYGYPF.

This clone was seen a handful of times. The chain uses TRBV7-2 and TRBJ2-3, with 11 bases that match TRBD2. The V gene end was trimmed by 5 bases and the J gene end by 4 bases; junction bases not matched to a gene: 5. The CDR3 contains 15 residues. Germline CDR1 is SGHTA and CDR2 is FQGNSA. In DNA, the CDR3 is TGTGCCAGCAGCCATAGCGGGGGGGCGGCAGATACGCAGTATTTT. This sequence encodes CASSHSGGAADTQYF.

V and J are TRBV25-1 and TRBJ2-1; 9 bases map to TRBD1. Losses at the gene ends were 5 bases for V and 4 bases for J; bases not matched to a gene: 15. From germline, CDR1 is MGHDK and CDR2 SYGVNS. This CDR3 contains 18 residues. CDR3 DNA: TGTGCCAGCAGTACAAGAATAGGGACAGGGCCTCGATACAATGAGCAGTTCTTC. Amino acid sequence: CASSTRIGTGPRYNEQFF.

This clone appeared a single time. The chain employs TRBV19 and TRBJ1-1, with no clear D. Germline V lookup: CDR1 LNHDA, CDR2 SQIVND (reference sequence). The CDR3 runs to 13 residues. Trimming removed 3 bases from V and 5 bases from J, with 10 bases in between. The CDR3 spells CASSIGGYTEAFF. The CDR3 DNA sequence: TGTGCCAGTAGTATTGGCGGCTATACTGAAGCTTTCTTT.

The chain couples TRBV6-5 to TRBJ2-7; 9 bases match TRBD1. The CDR3 sequence is 13 residues long. Germline V gene lookup returns CDR1 MNHEY and CDR2 SVGAGI. The V and J ends lost 6 bases and 6 bases, in that order; junction bases with no gene match: 6. CDR3 coding DNA: TGTGCCAGCAGACGGGACAGGGTATTCGAGCAGTACTTC. This encodes CASRRDRVFEQYF.

The chain couples TRBV11-2 to TRBJ1-1; 8 positions match TRBD1. CDR1 and CDR2 from the germline V gene are SGHAT and FQNNGV. V lost 3 bases, J lost 3 bases, and 3 bases stayed unmatched. The CDR3 covers 14 residues. CDR3 in amino acids: CASSFQGAYTEAFF. The CDR3 DNA reads as TGTGCCAGCAGCTTCCAGGGGGCGTACACTGAAGCTTTCTTT.

CDR3: CAISDRGRPSGGNTIYF. CDR3 nucleotide sequence: TGTGCCATCAGTGACCGGGGGAGGCCCTCGGGTGGAAACACCATATATTTT. The rearrangement links TRBV10-3 to TRBJ1-3; TRBD1 might be the D (5 bases). This CDR3 spans 17 amino acids. The germline V gene encodes CDR1 ENHRY and CDR2 SYGVKD. Trimming shortened V by 3 bases and J by 3 bases, and 18 bases separated the two germline ends.

The chain is built from TRBV7-4 and TRBJ2-7; TRBD1 might be the D (8 bases). Trimming took off 6 bases at V and 0 bases at J, with 24 bases between the two ends. The CDR3 has 18 amino acids. The germline V gene encodes CDR1 SGHVT and CDR2 SQSDAQ. The CDR3 sequence is CASRGTGTGAGYSYEQYF. CDR3 coding DNA: TGTGCCAGCAGGGGGACAGGTACCGGAGCGGGGTACTCCTACGAGCAGTACTTC.

The chain couples TRBV23-1 to TRBJ1-4; D is unresolved. TRBV23-1 is known as an ORF, though its function is uncertain. This CDR3 has 17 residues. V gave up 1 base and J gave up 0 bases, with 12 bases separating them. For the CDR3, the DNA is TGCGCCAGCAGTCAATTGCGGTTCCGTGCAACTAATGAAAAACTGTTTTTT. Its translation is CASSQLRFRATNEKLFF.

This clone was found a few times. The chain uses TRBV18 and TRBJ1-5; 10 bases fit TRBD1. In germline, CDR1 is KGHSH, CDR2 LQKENI. V shed 5 bases, J shed 6 bases, and the junction held 7 bases outside the gene matches. The CDR3 length is 15 residues. The CDR3 coding sequence is TGTGCCAGCTCATATAGGACAGGGGGAGGTCAGCCCCAGCATTTT. It specifies CASSYRTGGGQPQHF.

This clone was seen a handful of times. The CDR3 spells CSVGTSGTYEQYF. CDR3 bases: TGCAGCGTCGGGACTAGCGGTACCTACGAGCAGTACTTC. This chain joins TRBV29-1 and TRBJ2-7, with 11 nucleotides matching TRBD2. There are 13 residues in the CDR3. Germline V CDR1 and CDR2: SQVTM, ANQGSEA. The trim removed 6 bases at V and 2 bases at J, leaving 3 bases unmatched.

V gene TRBV20-1 combines with J gene TRBJ1-2; D is perhaps TRBD1 (6 bases). Germline V gives CDR1 DFQATT, CDR2 SNEGSKA (reference sequence). V was clipped by 5 bases and J by 8 bases, with 12 bases between them. CDR3 size: 11 residues. The CDR3 sequence is CSAPGVRGYTF. The CDR3 nucleotides are TGCAGTGCTCCAGGGGTTAGGGGCTACACCTTC.

A note on this clone: The junction departs from the called germline gene at one end, perhaps through a read error. This chain's CDR3 is CASSEGSTEALF. The DNA of the CDR3 is TGCGCCAGCAGTGAGGGTTCCACTGAAGCTCTCTTT. The V call is TRBV10-1, the J call TRBJ1-1; no firm D call. This CDR3 has 12 amino acids. Germline CDR1 is WNHNN and CDR2 is SYGVQD (reference sequence).

The chain links TRBV6-6 to TRBJ2-2; the match to TRBD2 covers 8 bases. CDR1 is MNHNY, CDR2 SVGAGI, per germline (reference sequence). CDR3 length equals 16 residues. Trimming took 4 bases from V and 1 from J; bases not matched to a gene: 5. The CDR3 region has the DNA TGTGCCAGCAGTTCGGGGGGGACGCGGAACACCGGGGAGCTGTTTTTT. Encoded protein: CASSSGGTRNTGELFF.

This chain uses TRBV6-5 with TRBJ2-7; 9 positions match TRBD1. With 5 bases clipped from V and 6 bases from J, the junction kept 8 bases outside the gene matches. This CDR3 has 14 residues. Germline-derived CDR1 and CDR2 are MNHEY and SVGAGI. This CDR3 reads CASSPRTGAVEQYF. CDR3 DNA: TGTGCCAGCAGTCCCCGGACAGGGGCGGTCGAGCAGTACTTC.

The chain employs TRBV7-9 and TRBJ2-2, with D uncertain. In germline, CDR1 is SEHNR, CDR2 FQNEAQ (reference sequence). The CDR3 length is 14 residues. V was shortened by 1 base and J by 1 base, with 4 bases between the two germline ends. The CDR3 nucleotides are TGTGCCAGCAGCTTAGTCGGGAACACCGGGGAGCTGTTTTTT. It translates to CASSLVGNTGELFF.